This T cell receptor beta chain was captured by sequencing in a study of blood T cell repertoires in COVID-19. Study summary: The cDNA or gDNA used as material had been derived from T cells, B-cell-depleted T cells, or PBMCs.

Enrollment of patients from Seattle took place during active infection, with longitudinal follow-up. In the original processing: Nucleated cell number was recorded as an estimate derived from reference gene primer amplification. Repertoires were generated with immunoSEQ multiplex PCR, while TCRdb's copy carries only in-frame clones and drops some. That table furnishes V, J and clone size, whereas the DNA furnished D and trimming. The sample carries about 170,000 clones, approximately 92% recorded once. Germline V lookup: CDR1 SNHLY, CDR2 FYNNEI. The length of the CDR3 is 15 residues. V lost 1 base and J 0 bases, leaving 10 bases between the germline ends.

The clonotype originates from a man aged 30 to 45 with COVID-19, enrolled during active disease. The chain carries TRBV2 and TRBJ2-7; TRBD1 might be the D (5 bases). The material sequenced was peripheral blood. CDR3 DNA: TGTGCCAGCAGTGAAGGGACATGGAGCTCCTACGAGCAGTACTTC. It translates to CASSEGTWSSYEQYF. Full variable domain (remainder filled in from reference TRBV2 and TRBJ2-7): EPEVTQTPSHQVTQMGQEVILRCVPISNHLYFYWYRQILGQKVEFLVSFYNNEISEKSEIFDDQFSVERPDGSNFTLKIRSTKLEDSAMYFCASSEGTWSSYEQYFGPGTRLTVT.